The 26 T cell receptor beta chains below all came from one sample that was sequenced in a study of CD4 T cells in relation to SARS-CoV-2 and coronaviruses. The protocol was immunoSEQ multiplex PCR, while the TCRdb copy is restricted to in-frame clones and leaves out a portion. The sample lists about 70,000 clones, about 87% occurring once. Before the COVID-19 pandemic, during about 2011-2019, CD4+ T cells were taken from unexposed donors. Sample: memory CD4+ T cells from PBMCs. The receptors come from a human donor in good health.

The table lists this clone with a few counts. V usage is TRBV4-1 and J usage is TRBJ2-3; TRBD2 agrees at 7 bases. The ends lost 1 base at V and 1 base at J; junction bases unmatched: 8. Germline V gives CDR1 MGHRA, CDR2 YSYEKL. The CDR3 runs to 17 residues. CDR3 nucleotide sequence: TGCGCCAGCAGCCAAGCCGCGGGGCGGGAGCGCACAGATACGCAGTATTTT. Amino acid sequence: CASSQAAGRERTDTQYF.

The CDR3 region is CASSLAGGPHEQYF. CDR3 bases: TGTGCCAGCAGTTTAGCGGGAGGGCCCCACGAGCAGTACTTC. The V gene is TRBV28, the J gene TRBJ2-7; 9 bases are shared with TRBD2. With 2 bases clipped from V and 5 bases from J, the junction kept 4 bases outside the gene matches. Germline V gives CDR1 MDHEN, CDR2 SYDVKM. This CDR3 is built from 14 residues.

This sequence joins TRBV2 and TRBJ2-1; D is perhaps TRBD2 (6 bases). CDR1 is SNHLY and CDR2 is FYNNEI in the germline V gene. The CDR3 consists of 16 residues. Trimming pared 0 bases from V and 5 bases from J, leaving 14 bases between. The CDR3 is CASSEAGGADHNEQFF. The DNA of the CDR3 is TGTGCCAGCAGTGAAGCGGGCGGGGCAGATCACAATGAGCAGTTCTTC.

V is TRBV18 and J is TRBJ2-3; 7 nucleotides match TRBD2. Losses at the gene ends were 4 bases for V and 3 bases for J; bases not matched to a gene: 4. There are 14 residues in the CDR3. Germline V lookup: CDR1 KGHSH, CDR2 LQKENI. The CDR3 region has the DNA TGTGCCAGCTCACTCTTGCGGGAGACAGATACGCAGTATTTT. This encodes CASSLLRETDTQYF. The complete variable domain, with remaining parts taken from reference TRBV18 and TRBJ2-3, reads NAGVMQNPRHLVRRRGQEARLRCSPMKGHSHVYWYRQLPEEGLKFMVYLQKENIIDESGMPKERFSAEFPKEGPSILRIQQVVRGDSAAYFCASSLLRETDTQYFGPGTRLTVL.

The V call is TRBV4-2, the J call TRBJ2-7; 10 positions match TRBD2. After removal of 0 bases from V and 6 bases from J, the junction contained 11 bases not matched to a gene. The CDR3 contains 17 residues. The V gene's germline CDR1 is LGHNA and CDR2 YNFKEQ. CDR3 loop: CASSQDPPSSGRGEQYF. CDR3 sequence (DNA): TGTGCCAGCAGCCAAGATCCTCCCTCCAGCGGGAGGGGCGAGCAGTACTTC.

V and J are TRBV30 and TRBJ1-2; D might be TRBD1 (6 bases). Germline values: CDR1 GTSNPN, CDR2 SVGIG (reference sequence). This CDR3 is 12 amino acids long. Trimming shortened V by 4 bases and J by 8 bases, and 14 bases separated the two germline ends. In DNA, the CDR3 is TGTGCCTGGAACAGGGAGTCTCGAGGCTACACCTTC. Encoded protein: CAWNRESRGYTF.

This clone was observed once. This rearrangement joins TRBV9 to TRBJ2-1; 7 bases are shared with TRBD2. Germline CDR1 reads SGDLS; CDR2 reads YYNGEE. The V segment lost 0 bases and the J segment 5 bases; nucleotides outside the gene matches: 2. This CDR3 comprises 14 residues. In DNA, the CDR3 is TGTGCCAGCAGCGTAGGCCTAGCGGACAATGAGCAGTTCTTC. Translated, it gives CASSVGLADNEQFF.

This rearrangement joins TRBV4-3 to TRBJ2-3; TRBD2 agrees at 13 bases. Germline V gene data show CDR1 as LGHNA and CDR2 as YSLEER. V dropped 4 bases and J dropped 6; count of bases not matched to a gene: 7. CDR3 size: 16 residues. CDR3: CASSRGLAGTLDTQYF. In DNA form, the CDR3 reads TGCGCCAGCAGCCGGGGACTAGCGGGGACCCTGGATACGCAGTATTTT.

The gene calls are TRBV30 and TRBJ2-3, with 7 nucleotides matching TRBD2. The CDR3 is made up of 14 amino acids. The V and J ends lost 3 bases and 2 bases, in that order; junction bases with no gene match: 5. Germline V gene sequence: CDR1 GTSNPN, CDR2 SVGIG (reference sequence). The CDR3 spells CAWSAGTTTDTQYF. DNA for the CDR3: TGTGCCTGGAGCGCCGGGACTACCACAGATACGCAGTATTTT.

The CDR3 loop reads CASRTTGAYGYTF. Written as DNA, the CDR3 is TGTGCCAGCAGGACGACAGGTGCATATGGCTACACCTTC. This chain uses TRBV5-6 with TRBJ1-2, with a possible D match to TRBD1 (6 bases). The CDR3 is 13 residues long. Germline V gene data show CDR1 as SGHDT and CDR2 as YYEEEE. V lost 5 bases and J 5 bases, leaving 13 bases between the germline ends.

The chain has TRBV2 and TRBJ2-5; 7 bases line up with TRBD1. This CDR3 is built from 15 residues. CDR1 and CDR2 from the germline V gene are SNHLY and FYNNEI. Losses at the gene ends were 7 bases for V and 4 bases for J; bases not matched to a gene: 12. This chain's CDR3 is CASTRQGATAETQYF. The CDR3 region has the DNA TGTGCCAGCACTAGACAGGGCGCTACAGCAGAGACCCAGTACTTC.

V is TRBV20-1 and J is TRBJ2-1; D might be TRBD2 (5 bases). V was clipped by 5 bases and J by 10 bases, with 12 bases between them. The CDR3 has 11 amino acids. Germline CDR1 reads DFQATT; CDR2 reads SNEGSKA (reference sequence). DNA for the CDR3: TGCAGTGCTGACGCTAGCAAAGAGCAGTTCTTC. As protein: CSADASKEQFF.

V gene TRBV5-6 combines with J gene TRBJ2-7; D is perhaps TRBD1 (6 bases). CDR1 and CDR2 (germline): SGHDT, YYEEEE. V gave up 3 bases and J gave up 3 bases, with 16 bases separating them. The CDR3 sequence is 15 residues long. The CDR3 region has the DNA TGTGCCAGCAGCTCAATCCGGGACACGGACTACGAGCAGTACTTC. Protein: CASSSIRDTDYEQYF.

The V call is TRBV18, the J call TRBJ2-1; TRBD1 matches 8 bases. V shed 6 bases and J 8 bases; nucleotides not matched to a gene: 9. Germline V gives CDR1 KGHSH, CDR2 LQKENI. CDR3 length: 14 amino acids. The CDR3 protein is CASSYEPRGHEQFF. For the CDR3, the DNA is TGTGCCAGCTCTTACGAACCCAGGGGGCATGAGCAGTTCTTC.

DNA for the CDR3: TGTGCCAGCAGCTCTCAACCTAGCACAGATACGCAGTATTTT. Translation gives CASSSQPSTDTQYF. This rearrangement joins TRBV7-3 to TRBJ2-3; D ambiguous. Trimming cost V 4 bases and J 0 bases, with 8 bases left between them. Germline V gene lookup returns CDR1 SGHTA and CDR2 FQGTGA. The CDR3 length is 14 residues.

The chain has TRBV9 and TRBJ1-5, with 8 bases matching TRBD1. J was trimmed by 6 bases and V by 4 bases; bases with no gene match: 6. This CDR3 contains 14 residues. Germline CDR1 and CDR2: SGDLS and YYNGEE. CDR3 bases: TGTGCCAGCAGCCCCTCGGACAGGGCTCAGCCCCAGCATTTT. As protein: CASSPSDRAQPQHF. Full variable domain (missing parts from reference TRBV9 and TRBJ1-5): DSGVTQTPKHLITATGQRVTLRCSPRSGDLSVYWYQQSLDQGLQFLIQYYNGEERAKGNILERFSAQQFPDLHSELNLSSLELGDSALYFCASSPSDRAQPQHFGDGTRLSIL.

The rearrangement joins TRBV2 to TRBJ1-1, with D tentatively TRBD1 (5 bases). Per the germline V gene, CDR1 is SNHLY and CDR2 is FYNNEI. The CDR3 extends over 13 amino acids. V shed 7 bases and J shed 1 base, with 10 bases lying between them. As DNA, the CDR3 is TGTGCCAGCACCAACAGGCCGAACACTGAAGCTTTCTTT. It specifies CASTNRPNTEAFF. Based on the CDR3 plus reference TRBV2 and TRBJ1-1, the full variable domain is EPEVTQTPSHQVTQMGQEVILRCVPISNHLYFYWYRQILGQKVEFLVSFYNNEISEKSEIFDDQFSVERPDGSNFTLKIRSTKLEDSAMYFCASTNRPNTEAFFGQGTRLTVV.

This chain uses TRBV6-6 with TRBJ2-1; D call uncertain. The CDR3 loop spans 12 amino acids. Between the trimmed V and J ends, which lost 4 bases and 8 bases, there was a span of 9 bases. Germline values: CDR1 MNHNY, CDR2 SVGAGI (reference sequence). CDR3 loop: CASSSVGHEQFF. CDR3 bases: TGTGCCAGCAGTTCGGTCGGGCATGAGCAGTTCTTC.

This chain connects TRBV28 to TRBJ2-5; 9 nucleotides align to TRBD2. Germline CDR1 reads MDHEN; CDR2 reads SYDVKM. V lost 7 bases to trimming and J lost 3 bases; unmatched junction nucleotides: 12. The CDR3 totals 16 residues. The CDR3 spells CASIDPGLAIEETQYF. The CDR3 DNA is TGTGCCAGCATTGACCCGGGACTAGCCATAGAAGAGACCCAGTACTTC.

The CDR3 DNA is TGCAGCGTTGGGGGACTTTCCTACGAGCAGTACTTC. Protein: CSVGGLSYEQYF. The rearrangement joins TRBV29-1 to TRBJ2-7, with D perhaps TRBD2 (6 bases). Germline assignment: CDR1 SQVTM and CDR2 ANQGSEA. This CDR3 comprises 12 residues. Trimming shortened V by 4 bases and J by 1 base, and 8 bases separated the two germline ends.

The V and J genes are TRBV5-1 and TRBJ1-4, with a weak D call TRBD1 (5 bases). V lost 4 bases to trimming and J lost 0 bases, with 13 bases between them. CDR3 size: 16 residues. The V gene's germline CDR1 is SGHRS and CDR2 YFSETQ. The CDR3 sequence is CASSQGDLATNEKLFF. The CDR3 DNA reads TGCGCCAGCAGCCAAGGGGATTTGGCAACTAATGAAAAACTGTTTTTT.

The rearrangement links TRBV30 to TRBJ1-1; no clear D gene. Germline values: CDR1 GTSNPN, CDR2 SVGIG (reference sequence). V was trimmed by 1 base and J by 4 bases, leaving 7 bases between them. The CDR3 runs to 12 residues. CDR3 amino acids: CAWSALGTEAFF. For the CDR3, the DNA is TGTGCCTGGAGTGCCTTGGGCACTGAAGCTTTCTTT.

The chain joins TRBV7-9 to TRBJ1-5; D is unclear. In germline, CDR1 is SEHNR, CDR2 FQNEAQ (reference sequence). Trimming took 5 bases from V and 2 from J, leaving 13 bases between them. This CDR3 has 15 amino acids. For the CDR3, the DNA is TGTGCCAGCAGCCCCCCGGGCGGGGGCAATCAGCCCCAGCATTTT. Translation: CASSPPGGGNQPQHF.

This chain links TRBV29-1 with TRBJ1-1; D possibly corresponds to TRBD1 (5 bases). Germline assignment: CDR1 SQVTM and CDR2 ANQGSEA. The CDR3 is 12 residues long. Trimming left V 3 bases short and J 5 bases short, with 10 bases between. The CDR3 nucleotides are TGCAGCGTTGATGACGGGGGAACTGAAGCTTTCTTT. It translates to CSVDDGGTEAFF.

The chain uses TRBV28 and TRBJ2-7; 8 positions agree with TRBD1. Looked up from germline, CDR1 is MDHEN and CDR2 is SYDVKM. The J segment lost 9 bases and the V segment lost 6 bases, leaving 10 bases of the junction unmatched. CDR3 length equals 13 residues. CDR3 amino acids: CASSPDRERGQYF. DNA of the CDR3: TGTGCCAGCAGCCCGGACAGGGAAAGGGGGCAGTACTTC.

The rearrangement joins TRBV28 to TRBJ2-3, with TRBD1 matching over 8 bases. J gave up 5 bases and V 7 bases, and 11 bases lay outside the gene matches. CDR3 length: 15 amino acids. Germline CDR1 reads MDHEN; CDR2 reads SYDVKM. The CDR3 nucleotides are TGTGCCAGCACCCCCGCAGGGGGCATGCAAGATACGCAGTATTTT. It is translated as CASTPAGGMQDTQYF.